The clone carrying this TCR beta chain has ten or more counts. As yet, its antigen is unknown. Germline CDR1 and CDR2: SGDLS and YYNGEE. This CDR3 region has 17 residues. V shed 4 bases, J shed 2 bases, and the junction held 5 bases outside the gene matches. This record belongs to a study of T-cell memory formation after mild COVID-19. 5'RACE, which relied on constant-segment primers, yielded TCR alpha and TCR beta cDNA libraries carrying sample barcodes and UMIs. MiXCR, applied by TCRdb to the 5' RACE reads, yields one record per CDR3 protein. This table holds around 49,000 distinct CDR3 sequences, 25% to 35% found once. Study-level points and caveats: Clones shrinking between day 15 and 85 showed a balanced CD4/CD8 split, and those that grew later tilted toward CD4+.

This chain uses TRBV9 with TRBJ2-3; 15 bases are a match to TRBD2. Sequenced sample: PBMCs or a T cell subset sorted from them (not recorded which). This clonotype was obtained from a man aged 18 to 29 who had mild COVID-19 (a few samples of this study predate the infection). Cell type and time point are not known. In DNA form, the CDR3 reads TGTGCCAGCAGCCCCGGGACTAGCGGGGGGCCCACAGATACGCAGTATTTT. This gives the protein CASSPGTSGGPTDTQYF.